Listed below are T cell receptor beta chains from one sample, sequenced in a study of Ad26.COV2.S vaccination and SARS-CoV-2 variants. Profiling relied on immunoSEQ multiplex PCR, and the TCRdb table lists in-frame clones only, not all of them. Among more than 350,000 clones listed, 90% were seen once. This material consisted of peripheral blood, taken in a trial of Ad26.COV2.S vaccine versus placebo. The source is a person aged 18-60 years who received the Ad26.COV2.S COVID-19 vaccine or a placebo. Both conserved end residues are part of each CDR3. The D gene is left open where the match is weak. Size is omitted from some rows. Given values are once, few, many or a class for expanded clones.

abundance	d_gene	v_gene	j_gene	CDR3aa	CDR3nt
-	TRBD1	TRBV7-2	TRBJ2-1	CASSLSDRAYNEQFF	TGTGCCAGCAGCCTATCGGACAGGGCGTACAATGAGCAGTTCTTC
-	TRBD1	TRBV18	TRBJ1-1	CASSSTDRGNTEAFF	TGTGCCAGCTCATCCACGGACAGGGGGAACACTGAAGCTTTCTTT
-	-	TRBV5-1	TRBJ2-3	CASSLGDIGTDTQYF	TGCGCCAGCAGCTTGGGGGACATAGGAACAGATACGCAGTATTTT
-	TRBD1	TRBV9	TRBJ2-3	CASSEQGTSTDTQYF	TGTGCCAGCAGCGAACAGGGGACCAGCACAGATACGCAGTATTTT
-	-	TRBV4-2	TRBJ1-4	CASSQAPGGVNEKLFF	TGTGCCAGCAGCCAAGCGCCCGGGGGAGTTAATGAAAAACTGTTTTTT
-	TRBD2	TRBV6-2/TRBV6-3	TRBJ2-1	CASSPRAAGVFYNEQFF	TGTGCCAGCAGCCCTAGGGCAGCGGGAGTGTTCTACAATGAGCAGTTCTTC
once	-	TRBV6-5	TRBJ1-2	CASSYLRYYGYTF	TGTGCCAGCAGTTACTTAAGGTACTATGGCTACACCTTC
-	-	TRBV20-1	TRBJ2-5	CSASITAGSVQETQYF	TGCAGTGCTAGTATAACCGCAGGGTCGGTGCAAGAGACCCAGTACTTC
-	-	TRBV30	TRBJ1-1	CAWSVVSRAFF	TGTGCCTGGAGTGTTGTCTCCCGAGCTTTCTTT
-	TRBD2	TRBV11-2	TRBJ2-7	CASSLKRPGLGPYEQYF	TGTGCCAGCAGCTTGAAACGACCGGGACTAGGCCCCTACGAGCAGTACTTC
-	-	TRBV7-9	TRBJ2-7	CASSRSNEQYF	TGTGCCAGCAGCCGTAGCAACGAGCAGTACTTC
-	TRBD1	TRBV29-1	TRBJ2-5	CSVELDRESETQYF	TGCAGCGTTGAATTGGACAGGGAGAGCGAGACCCAGTACTTC